Detailed here is one T cell receptor (beta chain). These data belong to a study of cytomegalovirus exposure and HLA in healthy donors. Germline trimming cut 1 base from V and 3 bases from J; bases unmatched to any gene: 5. The CDR3 is 15 amino acids. Germline loops: CDR1 ENHRY, CDR2 SYGVKD. Assay: immunoSEQ multiplex PCR; the TCRdb copy retains only in-frame clones and omits some. The sample yields about 110,000 clones, about 87% seen once. The sequence came from a woman younger than 35 in good health and CMV-seropositive. Sequencing used PBMCs. V and J are TRBV10-3 and TRBJ1-2; 7 nucleotides match TRBD1. The CDR3 region has the DNA TGTGCCATCAGTGAGTACCGGGACAGCGACTATGGCTACACCTTC. Its translation is CAISEYRDSDYGYTF.